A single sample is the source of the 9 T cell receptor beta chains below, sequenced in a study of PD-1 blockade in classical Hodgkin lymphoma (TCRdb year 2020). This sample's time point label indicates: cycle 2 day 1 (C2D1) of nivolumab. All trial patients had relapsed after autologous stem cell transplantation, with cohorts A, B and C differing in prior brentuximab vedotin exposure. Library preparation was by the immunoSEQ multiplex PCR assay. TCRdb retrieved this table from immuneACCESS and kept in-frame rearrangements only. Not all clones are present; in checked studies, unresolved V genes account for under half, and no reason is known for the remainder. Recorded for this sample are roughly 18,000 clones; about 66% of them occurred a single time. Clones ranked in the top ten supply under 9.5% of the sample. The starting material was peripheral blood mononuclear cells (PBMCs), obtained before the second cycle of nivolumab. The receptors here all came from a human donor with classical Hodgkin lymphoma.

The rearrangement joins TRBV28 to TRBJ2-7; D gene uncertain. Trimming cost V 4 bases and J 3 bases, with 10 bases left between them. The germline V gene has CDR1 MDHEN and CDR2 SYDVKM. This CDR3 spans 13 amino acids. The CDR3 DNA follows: TGTGCCAGCAGTTCAAATACCTTCTACGAGCAGTACTTC. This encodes CASSSNTFYEQYF.

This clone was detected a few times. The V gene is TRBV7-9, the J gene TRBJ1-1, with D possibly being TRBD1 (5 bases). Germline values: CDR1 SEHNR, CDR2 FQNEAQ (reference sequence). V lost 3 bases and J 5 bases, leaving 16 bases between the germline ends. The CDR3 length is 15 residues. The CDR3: CASSFLPGKWTEAFF. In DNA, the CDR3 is TGTGCCAGCAGCTTCCTCCCAGGGAAGTGGACTGAAGCTTTCTTT. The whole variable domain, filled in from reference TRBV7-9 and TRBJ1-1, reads DTGVSQNPRHKITKRGQNVTFRCDPISEHNRLYWYRQTLGQGPEFLTYFQNEAQLEKSRLLSDRFSAERPKGSFSTLEIQRTEQGDSAMYLCASSFLPGKWTEAFFGQGTRLTVV.

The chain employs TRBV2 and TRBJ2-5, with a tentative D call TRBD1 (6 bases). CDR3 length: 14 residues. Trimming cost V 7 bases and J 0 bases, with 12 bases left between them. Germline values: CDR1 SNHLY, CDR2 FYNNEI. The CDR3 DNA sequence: TGTGCCAGCATCTTAGGACAGAACCAAGAGACCCAGTACTTC. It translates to CASILGQNQETQYF.

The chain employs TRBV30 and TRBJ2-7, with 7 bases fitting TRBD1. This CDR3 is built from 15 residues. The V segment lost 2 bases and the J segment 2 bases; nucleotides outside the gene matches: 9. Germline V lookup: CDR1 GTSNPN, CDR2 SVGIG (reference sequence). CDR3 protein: CAWSRRGLLAYEQYF. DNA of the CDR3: TGTGCCTGGAGTCGTAGGGGGCTCCTGGCCTACGAGCAGTACTTC.

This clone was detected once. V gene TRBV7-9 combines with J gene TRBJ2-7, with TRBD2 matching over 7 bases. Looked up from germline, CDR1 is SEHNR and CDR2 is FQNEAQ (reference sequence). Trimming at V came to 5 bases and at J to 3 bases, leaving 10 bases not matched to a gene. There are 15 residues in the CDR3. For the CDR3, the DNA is TGTGCCAGCAGCCCTGGAGGGGCGGGAGACTACGAGCAGTACTTC. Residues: CASSPGGAGDYEQYF.

The CDR3 DNA reads TGTGCCAGCAGCTTAGCGGGACACAGCGAGCAGTACTTC. Translation: CASSLAGHSEQYF. This chain links TRBV7-8 with TRBJ2-7; the D gene is possibly TRBD1 (6 bases). The CDR3 covers 13 residues. Germline assignment: CDR1 SGHVS and CDR2 FQNEAQ. Trimming took 0 bases from V and 6 from J, leaving 9 bases between them.

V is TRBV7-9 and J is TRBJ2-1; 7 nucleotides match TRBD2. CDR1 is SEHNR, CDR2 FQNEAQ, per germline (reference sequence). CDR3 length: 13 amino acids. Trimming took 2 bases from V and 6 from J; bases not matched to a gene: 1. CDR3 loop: CASSLWTSNEQFF. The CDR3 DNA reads TGTGCCAGCAGCTTATGGACTAGCAATGAGCAGTTCTTC.

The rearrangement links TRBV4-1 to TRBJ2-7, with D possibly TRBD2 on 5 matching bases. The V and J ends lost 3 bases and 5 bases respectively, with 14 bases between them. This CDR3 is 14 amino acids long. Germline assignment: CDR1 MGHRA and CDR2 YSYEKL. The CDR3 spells CASSQRLAGDEQYF. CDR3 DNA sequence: TGCGCCAGCAGCCAGAGGCTAGCTGGCGACGAGCAGTACTTC.

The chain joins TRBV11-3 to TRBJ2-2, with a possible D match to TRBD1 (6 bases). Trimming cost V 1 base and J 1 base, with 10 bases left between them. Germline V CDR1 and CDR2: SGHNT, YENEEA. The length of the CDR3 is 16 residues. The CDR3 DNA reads TGTGCCAGCAGCTTAGTGGGGACATTGAACACCGGGGAGCTGTTTTTT. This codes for CASSLVGTLNTGELFF. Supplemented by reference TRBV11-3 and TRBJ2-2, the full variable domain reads EAGVVQSPRYKIIEKKQPVAFWCNPISGHNTLYWYLQNLGQGPELLIRYENEEAVDDSQLPKDRFSAERLKGVDSTLKIQPAELGDSAVYLCASSLVGTLNTGELFFGEGSRLTVL.